This T cell receptor (beta chain) was sequenced for a study of T cell responses to AZD1222 COVID-19 vaccine. Sequencing used immunoSEQ multiplex PCR; TCRdb keeps in-frame clones, though not all of them. The top ten hold 3% to 4% of the sample, which has roughly 100,000 clones, approximately 86% seen once. CDR3 length: 18 amino acids. Germline loops: CDR1 MDHEN, CDR2 SYDVKM. Losses at the gene ends were 2 bases for V and 2 bases for J; bases not matched to a gene: 8. The TCR originated in an adult who received the MenACWY meningococcal vaccine as a control. Sample: peripheral blood, taken 28 days after the second dose of the MenACWY control vaccine. The genes are TRBV28 and TRBJ2-3; 12 bases map to TRBD2. The DNA of the CDR3 is TGTGCCAGCAGTTTAGAGGGGCTAGCGGGGGGGCCCACAGATACGCAGTATTTT. As protein: CASSLEGLAGGPTDTQYF. The variable domain in full, completed from reference TRBV28 and TRBJ2-3, reads DVKVTQSSRYLVKRTGEKVFLECVQDMDHENMFWYRQDPGLGLRLIYFSYDVKMKEKGDIPEGYSVSREKKERFSLILESASTNQTSMYLCASSLEGLAGGPTDTQYFGPGTRLTVL.